The 17 T cell receptor beta chains given below trace back to one sample, sequenced in a study of T cell responses to AZD1222 COVID-19 vaccine. Assay: immunoSEQ multiplex PCR; the TCRdb copy retains only in-frame clones and omits some. This sample has about 120,000 clones, with 91% found just once. This sample comprised peripheral blood, obtained on day 0 of AZD1222 vaccination. These TCRs come from an adult in good health.

This clone has a single count. The rearrangement links TRBV6-5 to TRBJ1-5; weak D call: TRBD1 (6 bases). The germline CDR1 and CDR2 sequences are MNHEY and SVGAGI. CDR3 size: 15 residues. Deletions cut 7 bases from V and 1 base from J, with 14 bases between. CDR3 bases: TGTGCCAGCATAAGGGGCGACAGGAGCAATCAGCCCCAGCATTTT. Protein product: CASIRGDRSNQPQHF.

This chain connects TRBV14 to TRBJ1-1, with D maybe TRBD1 (6 bases). The ends were cut back, 0 bases at V and 7 bases at J, with 12 bases in the middle. This CDR3 comprises 14 residues. CDR1 is SGHDN, CDR2 FVKESK, per germline. In DNA, the CDR3 is TGTGCCAGCAGCCAAGATCGGGGGGCAGGTGAAGCTTTCTTT. This codes for CASSQDRGAGEAFF.

V usage is TRBV7-9 and J usage is TRBJ1-6; 7 nucleotides line up with TRBD1. CDR1 and CDR2 (germline): SEHNR, FQNEAQ (reference sequence). The CDR3 consists of 14 residues. Losses at the gene ends were 4 bases for V and 10 bases for J; bases not matched to a gene: 7. The CDR3, as DNA: TGTGCCAGCAGCTCATCAAGAGGGGGCTCACCCCTCCACTTT. This translates into CASSSSRGGSPLHF.

The chain recombines TRBV7-8 with TRBJ2-5; D not resolved. The CDR3 contains 13 residues. Germline V gives CDR1 SGHVS, CDR2 FQNEAQ. V was shortened by 1 base and J by 5 bases, with 8 bases between the two germline ends. The CDR3 loop is CASSLGPKETQYF. In nucleotides, the CDR3 is TGTGCCAGCAGCTTAGGACCCAAGGAGACCCAGTACTTC. Full variable domain (rest looked up from reference TRBV7-8 and TRBJ2-5): GAGVSQSPRYKVAKRGQDVALRCDPISGHVSLFWYQQALGQGPEFLTYFQNEAQLDKSGLPSDRFFAERPEGSVSTLKIQRTQQEDSAVYLCASSLGPKETQYFGPGTRLLVL.

The chain combines TRBV7-2 with TRBJ1-1; 7 positions match TRBD1. Germline values: CDR1 SGHTA, CDR2 FQGNSA. The CDR3 has 14 residues. Trimming at V came to 3 bases and at J to 1 base, leaving 2 bases not matched to a gene. CDR3 bases: TGTGCCAGCAGCTTGACAGGGTGGAACACTGAAGCTTTCTTT. Translating gives CASSLTGWNTEAFF.

DNA for the CDR3: TGCGCCAGCAGCCCAACGCAGGGGGCAGGAACTGAAGCTTTCTTT. It codes for CASSPTQGAGTEAFF. The chain joins TRBV5-1 to TRBJ1-1; TRBD1 matches 8 bases. Germline CDR1 reads SGHRS; CDR2 reads YFSETQ. Trimming took 4 bases from V and 5 from J; bases not matched to a gene: 10. The CDR3 is made up of 15 amino acids.

The chain combines TRBV18 with TRBJ1-2; no reliable D call. V was pared by 0 bases and J by 2 bases, with 10 bases between. CDR3 length equals 15 residues. Germline loops: CDR1 KGHSH, CDR2 LQKENI. The CDR3 loop reads CASSPPSTPNYGYTF. CDR3 coding DNA: TGTGCCAGCTCACCACCGTCCACTCCGAACTATGGCTACACCTTC.

The chain employs TRBV19 and TRBJ2-2, with TRBD1 matching 7 bases. The CDR3 has 15 residues. V lost 3 bases to trimming and J lost 5 bases; unmatched junction nucleotides: 6. Germline V gene data show CDR1 as LNHDA and CDR2 as SQIVND (reference sequence). Here the CDR3 reads CASSILGTVTGELFF. The CDR3 DNA reads TGTGCCAGTAGTATTCTCGGGACAGTAACCGGGGAGCTGTTTTTT.

The chain combines TRBV7-9 with TRBJ1-4, with D perhaps TRBD1 (5 bases). Germline CDR1 is SEHNR and CDR2 is FQNEAQ (reference sequence). This CDR3 comprises 14 residues. The V and J ends lost 5 bases and 0 bases respectively, with 7 bases between them. Here the CDR3 reads CASSPGATNEKLFF. CDR3 sequence (DNA): TGTGCCAGCAGCCCGGGGGCAACTAATGAAAAACTGTTTTTT.

The rearrangement links TRBV20-1 to TRBJ1-1; D gene unclear. CDR3 length equals 11 residues. Per the germline V gene, CDR1 is DFQATT and CDR2 is SNEGSKA (reference sequence). Trimming took off 1 base at V and 7 bases at J, with 7 bases between the two ends. The CDR3 bases are TGCAGTGCTAGAGTAATCTTTGAAGCTTTCTTT. It translates to CSARVIFEAFF.

The chain uses TRBV30 and TRBJ2-7; 9 nucleotides agree with TRBD1. V gave up 2 bases and J gave up 1 base; unmatched junction bases: 3. CDR3 length: 14 amino acids. Germline values: CDR1 GTSNPN, CDR2 SVGIG (reference sequence). Here the CDR3 reads CAWSLGTGSYEQYF. As DNA, the CDR3 is TGTGCCTGGAGTCTCGGGACAGGGTCCTACGAGCAGTACTTC.

This sequence joins TRBV6-4 and TRBJ1-2; no firm D call. Trimming cost V 5 bases and J 7 bases, with 20 bases left between them. Germline loops: CDR1 MRHNA, CDR2 SNTAGT. This CDR3 is 15 amino acids long. The CDR3 bases are TGTGCCAGCAGTCCAGGACTCAGCAGCTCGGGTGGCTACACCTTC. Amino acid sequence: CASSPGLSSSGGYTF.

CDR3 DNA: TGTGCCAGCAGCCCACGTTTGGCGGGAGATGAGACCCAGTACTTC. Its protein is CASSPRLAGDETQYF. J is TRBJ2-5 and V is TRBV9, with 7 bases lining up with TRBD2. CDR1 is SGDLS, CDR2 YYNGEE, per germline. This CDR3 is built from 15 residues. V shed 4 bases, J shed 5 bases, and the junction held 11 bases outside the gene matches.

This chain links TRBV5-1 with TRBJ2-5; D is perhaps TRBD1 (6 bases). This CDR3 is 17 amino acids long. Germline assignment: CDR1 SGHRS and CDR2 YFSETQ. Trimming removed 3 bases at V and 3 bases at J, with 21 bases between. CDR3 amino acids: CASSWGPQGTGKETQYF. The CDR3 DNA is TGCGCCAGCAGCTGGGGTCCCCAGGGGACGGGAAAAGAGACCCAGTACTTC. Filled out from reference TRBV5-1 and TRBJ2-5, the complete variable domain reads KAGVTQTPRYLIKTRGQQVTLSCSPISGHRSVSWYQQTPGQGLQFLFEYFSETQRNKGNFPGRFSGRQFSNSRSEMNVSTLELGDSALYLCASSWGPQGTGKETQYFGPGTRLLVL.

This chain links TRBV5-4 with TRBJ1-2; 7 bases are a match to TRBD1. The germline V gene has CDR1 SGHNT and CDR2 YYREEE (reference sequence). The CDR3 extends over 19 amino acids. The ends lost 7 bases at V and 3 bases at J; junction bases unmatched: 24. This CDR3 is CASPGQVVRDPQPHYGYTF. In DNA form, the CDR3 reads TGTGCCAGCCCTGGACAGGTAGTCCGCGATCCACAACCCCACTATGGCTACACCTTC.

The chain links TRBV28 to TRBJ1-2; 7 nucleotides agree with TRBD1. Germline lookup yields CDR1 MDHEN and CDR2 SYDVKM. V lost 6 bases and J lost 4; bases outside the gene matches: 14. The CDR3 covers 16 residues. CDR3 nucleotide sequence: TGTGCCAGCAGACTAGGGACAGCCAAGGGTTCCTATGGCTACACCTTC. Translating gives CASRLGTAKGSYGYTF.

V and J are TRBV28 and TRBJ1-4; 9 positions agree with TRBD1. The V segment lost 7 bases and the J segment 6 bases; nucleotides outside the gene matches: 6. Germline values: CDR1 MDHEN, CDR2 SYDVKM. This CDR3 is built from 14 residues. CDR3 in DNA: TGTGCCAGCACCGTAACAGGGGGCTATGAAAAACTGTTTTTT. This sequence encodes CASTVTGGYEKLFF.